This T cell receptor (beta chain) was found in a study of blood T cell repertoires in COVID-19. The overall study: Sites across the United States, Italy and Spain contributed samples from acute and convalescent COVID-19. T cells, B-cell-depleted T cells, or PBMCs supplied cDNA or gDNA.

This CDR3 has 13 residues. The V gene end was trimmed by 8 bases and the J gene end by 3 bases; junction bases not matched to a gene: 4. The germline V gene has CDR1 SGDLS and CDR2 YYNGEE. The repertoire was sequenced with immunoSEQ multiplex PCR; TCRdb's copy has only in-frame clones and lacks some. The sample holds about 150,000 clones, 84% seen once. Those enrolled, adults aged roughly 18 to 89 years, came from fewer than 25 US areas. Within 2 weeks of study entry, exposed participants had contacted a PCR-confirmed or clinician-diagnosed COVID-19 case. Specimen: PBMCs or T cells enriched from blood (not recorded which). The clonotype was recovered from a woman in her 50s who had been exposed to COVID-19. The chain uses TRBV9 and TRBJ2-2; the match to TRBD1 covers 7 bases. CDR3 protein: CASSTGYTGELFF. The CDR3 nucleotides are TGTGCCAGTTCGACAGGGTACACCGGGGAGCTGTTTTTT.